These 5 T cell receptor beta chains were all obtained from the same sample, sequenced in a study of a mutant IDH1 vaccine in newly diagnosed glioma. As for time point: week 5, during vaccination. A single vaccine dose contained 300 ug of mutant IDH1 20-mer peptide, and topical imiquimod was used with it. These receptors have no identified antigens. Measured with immunoSEQ multiplex PCR; TCRdb has only the in-frame clones, and not every one. The sample includes about 26,000 clones, roughly 84% seen only once; the top ten take 6.5% to 7.5%. The sample in question was PBMCs, obtained from a glioma patient whose treatment included an IDH1 peptide vaccine. These receptor sequences come from a man aged 35 to 55 with glioma. Some clones in this sample may be carry-over from other donors' samples.

The table lists this clone with a count of one. The chain joins TRBV30 to TRBJ2-2, with D possibly being TRBD2 (7 bases). This CDR3 comprises 15 residues. Trimming took off 0 bases at V and 2 bases at J, with 10 bases between the two ends. Germline assignment: CDR1 GTSNPN and CDR2 SVGIG (reference sequence). The CDR3: CAWSVRGANTGELFF. In nucleotides, the CDR3 is TGTGCCTGGAGTGTACGGGGGGCTAACACCGGGGAGCTGTTTTTT. Variable domain in full (rest from reference TRBV30 and TRBJ2-2): SQTIHQWPATLVQPVGSPLSLECTVEGTSNPNLYWYRQAAGRGLQLLFYSVGIGQISSEVPQNLSASRPQDRQFILSSKKLLLSDSGFYLCAWSVRGANTGELFFGEGSRLTVL.

V usage is TRBV6-1 and J usage is TRBJ1-4; D is unclear. V lost 4 bases, J lost 8 bases, and 14 bases lay in between. This CDR3 is built from 14 residues. The germline V gene encodes CDR1 MNHNS and CDR2 SASEGT. Written as DNA, the CDR3 is TGTGCCAGCAGTGTGTCGTGGAATAACGAAAAACTGTTTTTT. It translates to CASSVSWNNEKLFF.

V usage is TRBV7-9 and J usage is TRBJ1-1; weak D call: TRBD1 (5 bases). CDR3 length: 15 residues. Germline values: CDR1 SEHNR, CDR2 FQNEAQ (reference sequence). Trimming stripped 1 base from V and 4 bases from J, with 13 bases between. In DNA, the CDR3 is TGTGCCAGCAGCTTAGATAAGGGGTTCCTCACTGAAGCTTTCTTT. Protein: CASSLDKGFLTEAFF.

By frequency in the sample, this clone is medium-sized. This sequence joins TRBV7-2 and TRBJ1-1; D is undetermined. From germline, CDR1 is SGHTA and CDR2 FQGNSA. This CDR3 is built from 14 residues. Trimming pared 6 bases from V and 8 bases from J, leaving 19 bases between. The CDR3 here is CASSPGLGIGEAFF. DNA of the CDR3: TGTGCCAGCAGTCCCGGACTTGGGATCGGGGAAGCTTTCTTT.

This rearrangement joins TRBV7-2 to TRBJ2-1; tentative D call: TRBD2 (5 bases). From germline, CDR1 is SGHTA and CDR2 FQGNSA. CDR3 length: 14 residues. Deletions cut 3 bases from V and 5 bases from J, with 11 bases between. DNA for the CDR3: TGTGCCAGCAGCTTGGAGCGGATCCACAATGAGCAGTTCTTC. Protein product: CASSLERIHNEQFF.